These T cell receptor beta chains were read from a single sample in a study of blood T cell repertoires in COVID-19. Only in-frame clones appear in the TCRdb table, and some are missing; sequencing was by immunoSEQ multiplex PCR. The sample shows more than 200,000 clones, approximately 90% of them seen only once. The sample consisted of peripheral blood. The receptors come from an elderly man with acute or convalescent COVID-19. Each CDR3 is given with its conserved first and last residue. A D gene is named only where the DNA matches it firmly. Clone size is shown for a subset of rows, as once, few, many or a class of expanded clone.

V	D	size	J	DNA	CDR3
TRBV12-3/TRBV12-4	-	-	TRBJ1-2	TGTGCCAGCAGTTTAGGAAGGACTTATGGCTACACCTTC	CASSLGRTYGYTF
TRBV4-3	-	-	TRBJ1-6	TGCGCCAGCAGCCAAGAAGCAGCCAGGGTGAATTCACCCCTCCACTTT	CASSQEAARVNSPLHF
TRBV18	-	few	TRBJ2-3	TGTGCCAGCTCACCGGACAGAACTAGCACAGATACGCAGTATTTT	CASSPDRTSTDTQYF
TRBV27	-	-	TRBJ2-3	TGTGCCAGCACTGACAGGAACGTTCCAGATACGCAGTATTTT	CASTDRNVPDTQYF
TRBV18	TRBD1	-	TRBJ2-3	TGTGCCAGCTCTGGGACAGCCACAGATACGCAGTATTTT	CASSGTATDTQYF
TRBV5-1	-	-	TRBJ2-3	TGCGCCAGCAGCACCCTCAGGGGGGTGCAAGATACGCAGTATTTT	CASSTLRGVQDTQYF
TRBV6-5	-	-	TRBJ2-3	TGTGCCAGCAGGACTTCAGGGGAAAATACGCAGTATTTT	CASRTSGENTQYF
TRBV7-2	TRBD1	few	TRBJ2-2	TGTGCCAGCAGTCGCCGACAGGGGGCTCGCACCGGGGAGCTGTTTTTT	CASSRRQGARTGELFF
TRBV9	-	-	TRBJ1-5	TGTGCCAGCAGCGTTACAGAAGGGGGGGGTCAGCCCCAGCATTTT	CASSVTEGGGQPQHF
TRBV4-1	TRBD1	-	TRBJ2-5	TGCGCCAGCAGCCAAGATCTGGGACAGGGAGGGAAGACCCAGTACTTC	CASSQDLGQGGKTQYF
TRBV7-9	TRBD2	-	TRBJ2-1	TGTGCCAGCAGCTTAGATTCTAGCGGGAGGCTTGGTAATGAGCAGTTCTTC	CASSLDSSGRLGNEQFF
TRBV7-9	-	-	TRBJ1-1	TGTGCCAGCAGCTTTGGACAGTTGGCCACTGAAGCTTTCTTT	CASSFGQLATEAFF
TRBV19	-	-	TRBJ1-5	TGTGCCAGTAGTCCAACCCGGGATAGCAATCAGCCCCAGCATTTT	CASSPTRDSNQPQHF
TRBV5-6	TRBD1	-	TRBJ2-1	TGTGCCAGCAGCTTGGGACAGGGGAACCACTACAATGAGCAGTTCTTC	CASSLGQGNHYNEQFF
TRBV7-3	-	-	TRBJ2-5	TGTGCCAGCAGCTCATTAGTTGGAGAGACCCAGTACTTC	CASSSLVGETQYF
TRBV28	-	-	TRBJ1-2	TGTGCCAGCACCTCAGGCAGATACTATGGCTACACCTTC	CASTSGRYYGYTF
TRBV5-4	TRBD2	-	TRBJ2-3	TGTGCCAGCAGCTTGACTAGCGGGGTTTACACAGATACGCAGTATTTT	CASSLTSGVYTDTQYF
TRBV28	TRBD2	few	TRBJ2-3	TGTGCCAGCAGTTTCTTCCCTAGCGGGAGAGGGGGCACAGATACGCAGTATTTT	CASSFFPSGRGGTDTQYF
TRBV25-1	-	-	TRBJ1-2	TGTGCCAGCAGTGAATCTGACCAGGTTCGGGGCTACACCTTC	CASSESDQVRGYTF
TRBV7-2	-	-	TRBJ1-4	TGTGCCAGCAGCTTAGGCAGGGCAGATTATGAAAAACTGTTTTTT	CASSLGRADYEKLFF
TRBV11-3	-	once	TRBJ2-5	TGTGCCAGCAGCTACTTATCAGGGTTAGGAGCGCACTTC	CASSYLSGLGAHF
TRBV18	-	-	TRBJ1-2	TGTGCCAGCTCACCGGCCGGGAAAAACTATGGCTACACCTTC	CASSPAGKNYGYTF
TRBV25-1	TRBD1	-	TRBJ1-1	TGTGCCAGCAGGGGGACAGGGAGGATGGCTGAAGCTTTCTTT	CASRGTGRMAEAFF
TRBV24-1	TRBD2	-	TRBJ2-1	TGTGCCACCAGTAAGGCTAGCGGGAGTGTAAATGAGCAGTTCTTC	CATSKASGSVNEQFF
TRBV19	TRBD1	-	TRBJ2-2	TGTGCCAGTAGTACTCCGACAGGGTACACCGGGGAGCTGTTTTTT	CASSTPTGYTGELFF
TRBV5-1	-	-	TRBJ2-3	TGCGCCAGCAGCTTGGCCGTAGGGAGAGATACGCAGTATTTT	CASSLAVGRDTQYF
TRBV11-2	TRBD1	few	TRBJ1-3	TGTGCCAGCAGCTTATGGACAGGCTCTGGAAACACCATATATTTT	CASSLWTGSGNTIYF
TRBV7-9	TRBD1	-	TRBJ2-6	TGTGCCAGCAGCTCCCGGGACAGGGCTGGGGCCAACGTCCTGACTTTC	CASSSRDRAGANVLTF
TRBV9	-	-	TRBJ2-2	TGTGCCAGCAGCATTAAACCAGGGAACACCGGGGAGCTGTTTTTT	CASSIKPGNTGELFF
TRBV6-5	TRBD1	-	TRBJ1-2	TGTGCCAGCAGCCCGGACAGGTCTAACTATGGCTACACCTTC	CASSPDRSNYGYTF
TRBV18	TRBD2	-	TRBJ2-2	TGTGCCAGCTCACCACCGGTAGCGGGAGGCAGGACCGGGGAGCTGTTTTTT	CASSPPVAGGRTGELFF
TRBV6-4	TRBD2	-	TRBJ2-5	TGTGCCAGCAGTGATACCTACAGCGGGAGGGAGACCCAGTACTTC	CASSDTYSGRETQYF
TRBV19	-	-	TRBJ1-1	TGTGCCAGTAACCAGGGAATGAACACTGAAGCTTTCTTT	CASNQGMNTEAFF
TRBV2	-	-	TRBJ2-7	TGTGCCAGCAGTGGGGCCCACGAGCAGTACTTC	CASSGAHEQYF
TRBV5-1	TRBD1	-	TRBJ2-7	TGCGCCAGCAGCTTGGCCGGGACAGGGAGCTACGAGCAGTACTTC	CASSLAGTGSYEQYF
TRBV14	TRBD2	-	TRBJ2-3	TGTGCCAGCAGCCAAGATTTTCGGCGGGAGGGCCCCCATAGCACAGATACGCAGTATTTT	CASSQDFRREGPHSTDTQYF
TRBV5-1	-	-	TRBJ2-7	TGCGCCAGCAGCTTGTATGCTCGGCCCGGAGAGCAGTACTTT	CASSLYARPGEQYF
TRBV5-1	-	-	TRBJ2-3	TGCGCCAGCAGCTTGGTCTGGCCAAGCACAGATACGCAGTATTTT	CASSLVWPSTDTQYF
TRBV3-1/TRBV3-2	-	-	TRBJ2-5	TGTGCCAGCAGCCCAAGGAGCTGGGAGACCCAGTACTTC	CASSPRSWETQYF
TRBV28	-	-	TRBJ1-6	TGTGCCAGCAGTTTAGGACAGAACTATAATTCACCCCTCCACTTT	CASSLGQNYNSPLHF
TRBV5-1	TRBD1	-	TRBJ1-1	TGCGCCAGCAGCATCCGGACAGGCGTGAACACTGAAGCTTTCTTT	CASSIRTGVNTEAFF
TRBV24-1	-	once	TRBJ1-5	TGTGCCACCAGTGATTCGGGACTTTACCCGCACGGTAGCAATCAGCCCCAGCATTTT	CATSDSGLYPHGSNQPQHF